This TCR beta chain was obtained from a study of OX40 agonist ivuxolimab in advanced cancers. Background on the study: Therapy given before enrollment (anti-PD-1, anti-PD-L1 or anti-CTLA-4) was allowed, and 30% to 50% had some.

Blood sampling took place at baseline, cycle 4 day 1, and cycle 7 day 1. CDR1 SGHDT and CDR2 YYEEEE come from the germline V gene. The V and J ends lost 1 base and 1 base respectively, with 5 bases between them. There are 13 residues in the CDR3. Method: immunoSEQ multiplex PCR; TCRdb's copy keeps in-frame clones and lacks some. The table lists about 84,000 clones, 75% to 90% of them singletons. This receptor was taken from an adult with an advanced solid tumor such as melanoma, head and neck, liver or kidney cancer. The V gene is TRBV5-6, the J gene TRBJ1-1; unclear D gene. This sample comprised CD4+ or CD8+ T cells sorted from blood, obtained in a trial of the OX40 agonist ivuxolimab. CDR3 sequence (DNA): TGTGCCAGCAGCTTGTGGCAGAACACTGAAGCTTTCTTT. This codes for CASSLWQNTEAFF.